This T cell receptor (beta chain) was sequenced during a study of regulatory T cells in long-lasting Graves disease. Study-wide results and caveats: Between persistent patients, fewer than 3,500 public clonotypes were shared, exceeding the 966 shared between new patients.

Stated time point: persistent/refractory GD, antithyroid drugs over 5 years with positive TRAb. Extracted PBMC RNA gave rise to the TCR library. Patient provenance is recorded as an endocrinology department in Xi'an, China. This clonotype was found many times. Its antigen is as yet unknown. Libraries of TCR beta came from iRepertoire HTBI primers plus Arm-PCR of CDR3 regions. From the multiplex PCR reads, TCRdb called clonotypes with MiXCR, one entry per CDR3 protein. Of around 460,000 distinct CDR3 sequences in the sample, approximately 23% were seen once. The CDR3 length is 12 residues. V was clipped by 7 bases and J by 3 bases, with 10 bases between them. Per the germline V gene, CDR1 is MNHEY and CDR2 is SVGEGT.

The rearrangement uses TRBV6-2 or TRBV6-3 and TRBJ2-7, with D perhaps matching TRBD2 (5 bases). This TCR was recovered from a female donor with Graves disease. The specimen was peripheral blood mononuclear cells (PBMCs), collected when the disease was refractory, from a patient treated with antithyroid drugs. CDR3 sequence: CASNLGVYEQYF. CDR3 coding DNA: TGTGCCAGCAACTTGGGAGTCTACGAGCAGTACTTC.